The following is a T cell receptor beta chain sequence with its context. Its specificity is unknown. These data belong to a study of T cells in narcolepsy. Findings of the study overall: Blood of same and different patients, but not healthy controls, reportedly held recurring autoreactive clonotypes. Autoreactive HCRT-specific and TRIB2-specific clonotypes were marked in same-patient CSF-versus-blood CD4+ comparisons.

Trimming took 7 bases from V and 0 from J, leaving 8 bases between them. The CDR3 runs to 13 residues. Germline V gives CDR1 MNHEY, CDR2 SVGAGI. This table comes from immunoSEQ multiplex PCR, and its TCRdb copy is limited to in-frame clones, with some not included. The sample records around 30,000 clones, more than 65% being singletons. Sequenced sample: memory (CD45RA-) CD4+ T cells from blood. The chain is built from TRBV6-5 and TRBJ2-3; D gene ambiguous. The clonotype originates from a human donor in good health. The CDR3: CASTAVSTDTQYF. The CDR3 DNA sequence: TGTGCCAGCACAGCTGTGAGCACAGATACGCAGTATTTT.